Listed below are T cell receptor beta chains from one sample, sequenced in a study of shared clonotypes between healthy human individuals. Clones were sequenced by immunoSEQ multiplex PCR, and TCRdb holds only the in-frame ones, with some missing. In the table there are 650,000 to 800,000 clones, around 90% of which are singletons. Sample: naive CD8+ T cells sorted from blood. The receptor set was obtained from a man between 25 and 39 years old in good health. Each CDR3 is given with its conserved first and last residue. D genes are given only for firm matches. Only some rows state a clone size, as once, few, many or a class for expanded clones.

clone size	J gene	V gene	D gene	CDR3 DNA	CDR3 protein
-	TRBJ2-7	TRBV6-5	TRBD2	TGTGCCAGCAGTTACGTGGCTAGCGGGATCCACGAGCAGTACTTC	CASSYVASGIHEQYF
-	TRBJ2-5	TRBV5-4	-	TGTGCCAGCAGCTTGGGTCTGCTTGAGGGCGAGACCCAGTACTTC	CASSLGLLEGETQYF
-	TRBJ2-1	TRBV30	-	TGTGCCTGGAGTGTAGTAGCGGTAGATGTGCAGTTCTTC	CAWSVVAVDVQFF
once	TRBJ2-1	TRBV15	-	TGTGCCACCTACAGGAGCCCCTACAATGAGCAGTTCTTC	CATYRSPYNEQFF
-	TRBJ2-3	TRBV18	-	TGTGCCAGCTCACCATCCCCCCCCATCAGGGGACACACAGATACGCAGTATTTT	CASSPSPPIRGHTDTQYF
-	TRBJ2-5	TRBV5-1	-	TGCGCCAGCAGCTTGGACCGCGGGCTCGGTGGGACCCAGTACTTC	CASSLDRGLGGTQYF
-	TRBJ2-1	TRBV7-6	TRBD1	TGTGCCAGCAGCACGAGACATGGGACAGGGAAAAATGAGCAGTTCTTC	CASSTRHGTGKNEQFF
-	TRBJ1-2	TRBV13	-	TGTGCCAGCAGCTTAGGGACAGCAGCAAGCGGGGACTATGGCTACACCTTC	CASSLGTAASGDYGYTF
-	TRBJ2-5	TRBV4-1	-	TGCGCCAGCAGCCAAGATTGGGGGGCGGGAGAGACCCAGTACTTC	CASSQDWGAGETQYF
-	TRBJ1-1	TRBV29-1	-	TGCAGCGTGTGGGTCAGGGGCAATCATGAAGCTTTCTTT	CSVWVRGNHEAFF
-	TRBJ2-7	TRBV5-1	-	TGCGCCAGCAGCCCGGATTGGACAGTTAAAACCTACGAGCAGTACTTC	CASSPDWTVKTYEQYF
-	TRBJ2-3	TRBV27	TRBD2	TGTGCCAGCAGTTTAAATGGACTAGCGGGAGACCCAGATACGCAGTATTTT	CASSLNGLAGDPDTQYF
-	TRBJ2-7	TRBV4-1	TRBD2	TGCGCCAGCAGCCCTCTGGGTAGCGGGAGGGCCCGGACCTACGAGCAGTACTTC	CASSPLGSGRARTYEQYF
once	TRBJ2-3	TRBV7-9	TRBD1	TGTGCCAGCAGCTTAAGGGACAGGGGTTTAGATACGCAGTATTTT	CASSLRDRGLDTQYF
-	TRBJ2-7	TRBV15	TRBD1	TGTGCCACCAGCAGCGACAGGGTCTACGAGCAGTACTTC	CATSSDRVYEQYF
-	TRBJ2-5	TRBV4-1	TRBD2	TGCGCCAGCAGCCAAGTAGTCGGACTAGCGGAAGAGACCCAGTACTTC	CASSQVVGLAEETQYF
-	TRBJ1-2	TRBV7-2	-	TGTGCCAGCAGCTTTCTGGGGGGATATGGCTACACCTTC	CASSFLGGYGYTF
-	TRBJ2-4	TRBV21-1	-	TGTGCCAGCAGCAGACAATCCAAAAACATTCAGTACTTC	CASSRQSKNIQYF
-	TRBJ1-1	TRBV5-1	-	TGCGCCAGCAGCTCCCGGGAGAACACTGAAGCTTTCTTT	CASSSRENTEAFF
-	TRBJ1-5	TRBV7-6	-	TGTGCCAGCAGCTTAGGAGGGGGTCCTCAGCCCCAGCATTTT	CASSLGGGPQPQHF
-	TRBJ1-1	TRBV7-9	TRBD1	TGTGCCAGCAGCTTAGGTCAGGGGGCCACTGAAGCTTTCTTT	CASSLGQGATEAFF
-	TRBJ1-2	TRBV28	TRBD1	TGTGCCAGCAGTAAAATACAGGGGGCAATAAAAGATGGCTACACCTTC	CASSKIQGAIKDGYTF
-	TRBJ2-1	TRBV7-8	-	TGTGCCAGCAGCCCTATGTTAGACAGGTTGACCTACAATGAGCAGTTCTTC	CASSPMLDRLTYNEQFF
-	TRBJ1-4	TRBV27	-	TGTGCCAGCTCCTGGGGCGGGATAGGAAAACTGTTTTTT	CASSWGGIGKLFF
-	TRBJ2-7	TRBV9	-	TGTGCCAGCAGCCCCCGGACGGGTACCTACGAGCAGTACTTC	CASSPRTGTYEQYF
-	TRBJ2-7	TRBV27	TRBD2	TGTGCCAGCAGTAGGGGGGCGGGGGGATACTACGAGCAGTACTTC	CASSRGAGGYYEQYF
-	TRBJ1-5	TRBV7-9	-	TGTGCCAGCAGCTTGGGGGGGGCCCTTGATCAGCCCCAGCATTTT	CASSLGGALDQPQHF
-	TRBJ2-1	TRBV9	-	TGTGCCAGCAGCGTAGGAGTAACAGATCCGAGGGATGAGCAGTTCTTC	CASSVGVTDPRDEQFF
-	TRBJ2-3	TRBV7-9	-	TGTGCCAGCAACTCAGTCGCTAGCGAAGGGGCCACAGATACGCAGTATTTT	CASNSVASEGATDTQYF
-	TRBJ2-7	TRBV6-1	-	TGTGCCAGCAGCGACACGACAAAGGGCGAGCAGTACTTC	CASSDTTKGEQYF
-	TRBJ2-1	TRBV7-6	TRBD2	TGTGCCAGCAGCTTAAGACTAGCACAGAGCTCCTACAATGAGCAGTTCTTC	CASSLRLAQSSYNEQFF
-	TRBJ2-1	TRBV29-1	TRBD2	TGCAGCGTTGAGCTAGCGGGATACAATGAGCAGTTCTTC	CSVELAGYNEQFF
-	TRBJ2-7	TRBV6-6	TRBD2	TGTGCCAGCACGGGAGGTCACGAGCAGTACTTC	CASTGGHEQYF
-	TRBJ2-3	TRBV4-3	-	TGCGCCAGCAGCCAAGATCTTTCATTGGGATTTAGCACAGATACGCAGTATTTT	CASSQDLSLGFSTDTQYF
once	TRBJ1-5	TRBV4-1	-	TGCGCCAGCAGCTTCGGGGTAGGTCCGGGGAGCAATCAGCCCCAGCATTTT	CASSFGVGPGSNQPQHF
-	TRBJ2-7	TRBV29-1	-	TGCAGCGTTGAAGCTCGGCAGGGTTCGTGGGAGCAGTACTTC	CSVEARQGSWEQYF
-	TRBJ2-3	TRBV2	TRBD2	TGTGCCAGCAGCTCTAGGACTAGCGGGGGCACAGATACGCAGTATTTT	CASSSRTSGGTDTQYF
-	TRBJ2-3	TRBV11-1	-	TGTGCCAGCAGCCCAGGAGGGTTGGGCGGGACTAGCACAGATACGCAGTATTTT	CASSPGGLGGTSTDTQYF
-	TRBJ1-1	TRBV11-2	-	TGTGCCAGCAGCTTAGCAGACAGTGAAGCTTTCTTT	CASSLADSEAFF
-	TRBJ2-7	TRBV28	TRBD2	TGTGCCAGCCGGACTAGCGGGGGGATCTACGAGCAGTACTTC	CASRTSGGIYEQYF
-	TRBJ1-5	TRBV2	TRBD1	TGTGCCAGCAGTGATTTAAGGGACAGGGAGGGTCCCCAGCATTTT	CASSDLRDREGPQHF
once	TRBJ1-1	TRBV6-6	-	TGTGCCAGCCGGGCCAGGAGCTCGGGCACTGAAGCTTTCTTT	CASRARSSGTEAFF
-	TRBJ2-3	TRBV9	-	TGTGCCAGCAGCGCAGGGGTTGCAGATACGCAGTATTTT	CASSAGVADTQYF
-	TRBJ1-1	TRBV28	-	TGTGCCAGCAGTTTTGTATCAGGGAGCACTGAAGCTTTCTTT	CASSFVSGSTEAFF
-	TRBJ1-1	TRBV7-8	-	TGTGCCAGCAGCTTACAAGGCCACGTGAACACTGAAGCTTTCTTT	CASSLQGHVNTEAFF
-	TRBJ2-3	TRBV5-1	-	TGCGCCAGCAGCTGGCGACAGGCTCCCGATACGCAGTATTTT	CASSWRQAPDTQYF
once	TRBJ2-1	TRBV27	-	TGTGCCAGCAGCCCACACCGTTCCAATGAGCAGTTCTTC	CASSPHRSNEQFF
-	TRBJ1-1	TRBV5-1	-	TGCGCCAGCAGCTTGGGCCACGGGTACACTGAAGCTTTCTTT	CASSLGHGYTEAFF
-	TRBJ2-7	TRBV4-1	TRBD2	TGCGCCAGCAGCCAAGATGGACTAGCGGGGACCTACGAGCAGTACTTC	CASSQDGLAGTYEQYF
-	TRBJ2-5	TRBV15	-	TGTGCCACCAGCAGAGTTCGGGGAGCGACCGGGACCCAGTACTTC	CATSRVRGATGTQYF
-	TRBJ2-7	TRBV11-2	-	TGTGCCAGCAGCCACAGGACTGGGTACGAGCAGTACTTC	CASSHRTGYEQYF
-	TRBJ2-3	TRBV7-3	-	TGTGCCAACTCCCCCAATAAGGTGGGCTCAGACGCGGACGTCACAGATACGCAGTATTTT	CANSPNKVGSDADVTDTQYF
-	TRBJ2-3	TRBV2	-	TGTGCCAGCAGCCCCACCTCTAGCTACCCTGTGAGGGCGCAGTATTTT	CASSPTSSYPVRAQYF
-	TRBJ2-1	TRBV27	TRBD2	TGTGCCAGCAGTTTTAGCGGGATTATGTACAATGAGCAGTTCTTC	CASSFSGIMYNEQFF
-	TRBJ2-6	TRBV19	-	TGTGCCAGTAGTGGGGCCAACGTCCTGACTTTC	CASSGANVLTF
-	TRBJ2-2	TRBV27	TRBD1	TGTGCCAGCAGTTTCAGGGGGCCCGGGGAGCTGTTTTTT	CASSFRGPGELFF
-	TRBJ2-5	TRBV28	-	TGTGCCAGCAGTCCCGGGGGCGCCGGGACCCAAGAGACCCAGTACTTC	CASSPGGAGTQETQYF